The rows below give T cell receptor beta chains drawn from one sample of a study of T-cell reconstitution after alpha-beta-depleted transplantation in children. TCRdb independently ran MiXCR on the PCR reads; one entry per CDR3 protein. The repertoire holds some 590,000 distinct CDR3 sequences, approximately 10% seen once, with about 4.3% in the top ten. The specimen was PBMCs from the stem cell graft donor, collected from the stem cell graft. Receptors originate from a human donor who donated a stem cell graft to a child with acute myeloid leukemia. Each CDR3 is given with its conserved first and last residue. A D gene is named only where the DNA matches it firmly. Size is omitted from some rows. Given values are once, few, many or a class for expanded clones.

>TRBV20-1|TRBJ2-7|.|many
CSANRDSLYEQYF
TGCAGTGCTAACCGGGACTCGCTTTACGAGCAGTACTTC
>TRBV6-1|TRBJ2-7|.|.
CASSSYGAYEQYF
TGTGCCAGCAGCTCCTATGGGGCCTACGAGCAGTACTTC
>TRBV11-2|TRBJ2-1|TRBD2|few
CASSRGLAGVLSYNEQFF
TGTGCCAGCAGCCGAGGACTAGCGGGAGTGTTGTCCTACAATGAGCAGTTCTTC
>TRBV20-1|TRBJ2-7|.|once
CSARETSRADEQYF
TGCAGTGCTAGAGAGACTAGTCGGGCCGACGAGCAGTACTTC
>TRBV4-3|TRBJ2-1|.|many
CASSLVALLPANEQFF
TGCGCCAGCAGCCTAGTAGCCCTCCTCCCAGCCAATGAGCAGTTCTTC
>TRBV5-1|TRBJ2-1|TRBD2|few
CASSLGPSGSPEQFF
TGCGCCAGCAGCTTGGGTCCTAGCGGGAGTCCGGAGCAGTTCTTC
>TRBV11-2|TRBJ2-2|TRBD2|few
CASSLRRTSGINTGELFF
TGTGCCAGCAGCTTAAGGAGGACTAGCGGGATCAACACCGGGGAGCTGTTTTTT
>TRBV12-3/TRBV12-4|TRBJ2-3|.|few
CASSFEQFPDTQYF
TGTGCCAGCAGTTTCGAACAATTCCCCGATACGCAGTATTTT
>TRBV28|TRBJ1-2|.|few
CASSFPVGRGFGSYTF
TGTGCCAGCAGTTTTCCCGTCGGACGAGGGTTCGGGAGCTACACCTTC
>TRBV6-1|TRBJ2-1|TRBD2|.
CASSPGTSGPRGNYNEQFF
TGTGCCAGCAGCCCCGGGACTAGCGGGCCCCGAGGAAACTACAATGAGCAGTTCTTC
>TRBV28|TRBJ1-1|.|.
CATASPGRSLNTEAFF
TGTGCCACCGCTTCCCCGGGACGGAGTCTGAACACTGAAGCTTTCTTT
>TRBV3-1|TRBJ2-3|.|few
CASSQETGADTQYF
TGTGCCAGCAGCCAAGAAACGGGTGCAGATACGCAGTATTTT
>TRBV29-1|TRBJ2-6|TRBD1|few
CSVAGQGGSSGANVLTF
TGCAGCGTCGCAGGACAGGGTGGGAGCTCTGGGGCCAACGTCCTGACTTTC
>TRBV9|TRBJ2-7|.|few
CASSVGWAGSGSYEQYF
TGTGCCAGCAGCGTAGGGTGGGCTGGGAGCGGATCCTACGAGCAGTACTTC
>TRBV28|TRBJ1-5|.|few
CASSLIPGSYQPQHF
TGTGCCAGCAGTTTGATCCCAGGATCGTATCAGCCCCAGCATTTT
>TRBV5-1|TRBJ2-1|TRBD2|many
CASSPGTSGSSYNEQFF
TGTGCCAGCAGCCCCGGGACTAGCGGTAGCTCCTACAATGAGCAGTTCTTC
>TRBV20-1|TRBJ2-7|.|.
CSAPGPSIYEQYF
TGCAGTGCCCCCGGACCATCGATCTACGAGCAGTACTTC
>TRBV2|TRBJ2-7|.|many
CASSQGFDEQYF
TGTGCCAGCAGCCAGGGTTTCGACGAGCAGTACTTC
>TRBV24-1|TRBJ1-5|.|.
CATSDPLTASGPQHF
TGTGCCACCAGTGACCCCTTGACCGCCTCAGGGCCCCAGCATTTT
>TRBV20-1|TRBJ2-3|TRBD1|.
CSARVISGGQVTDTQYF
TGCAGTGCTAGAGTTATTTCCGGGGGACAGGTCACAGATACGCAGTATTTT
>TRBV7-3|TRBJ2-5|TRBD2|many
CASSPSGLAGETQYF
TGTGCCAGCAGCCCTTCGGGACTAGCGGGAGAGACCCAGTACTTC
>TRBV5-1|TRBJ2-1|TRBD1|.
CASSLYRDRGSGGGNEQFF
TGCGCCAGCAGCTTGTACCGGGACAGGGGATCGGGGGGAGGCAATGAGCAGTTCTTC
>TRBV27|TRBJ2-7|TRBD2|once
CASSLSGLAGEYEQYF
TGTGCCAGCAGTTTATCGGGACTAGCGGGAGAGTACGAGCAGTACTTC
>TRBV7-6|TRBJ1-5|TRBD1|few
CASSPSPGTGTNQPQHF
TGTGCCAGCAGTCCGTCCCCCGGGACAGGGACCAATCAGCCCCAGCATTTT
>TRBV24-1|TRBJ1-5|.|many
CATRSRDIYSNQPQHF
TGTGCCACCAGGTCCCGGGACATTTATAGCAATCAGCCCCAGCATTTT
>TRBV11-2|TRBJ2-7|TRBD2|.
CASSLLRTSGVVLSYEQYF
TGTGCCAGCAGCTTATTGAGGACTAGCGGGGTCGTATTGTCCTACGAGCAGTACTTC
>TRBV13|TRBJ2-5|TRBD2|.
CASSLGAEREGQETQYF
TGTGCCAGCAGCTTAGGTGCCGAGCGGGAGGGCCAAGAGACCCAGTACTTC
>TRBV10-3|TRBJ2-7|TRBD1|few
CAISENRGQAYEQYF
TGTGCCATCAGTGAGAACAGGGGTCAGGCCTACGAGCAGTACTTC
>TRBV7-2|TRBJ2-3|.|many
CASSPRGTRSTDTQYF
TGTGCCAGCAGCCCGAGAGGGACACGTAGCACAGATACGCAGTATTTT
>TRBV15|TRBJ2-7|.|.
CATSGFRASYEQYF
TGTGCCACCAGCGGATTCAGGGCCTCCTACGAGCAGTACTTC
>TRBV7-9|TRBJ2-7|.|.
CASLAPGYEQYF
TGTGCCTCCCTGGCCCCGGGGTACGAGCAGTACTTC
>TRBV20-1|TRBJ2-5|.|.
CSARAQTSQGAQYF
TGCAGTGCTAGAGCACAAACTTCTCAAGGGGCCCAGTACTTC
>TRBV28|TRBJ2-7|TRBD1|many
CASSRRRQGADEQYF
TGTGCCAGCAGTCGCCGACGACAGGGTGCAGACGAGCAGTACTTC
>TRBV28|TRBJ1-2|.|.
CASSRDRTYGYTF
TGTGCCAGCAGTCGCGACAGGACCTATGGCTACACCTTC
>TRBV11-2|TRBJ2-1|.|few
CASSLSPRLVDEQFF
TGTGCCAGCAGCTTATCCCCAAGACTAGTCGATGAGCAGTTCTTC
>TRBV7-2|TRBJ2-2|TRBD2|few
CASSVKSGGTGELFF
TGTGCCAGCAGCGTGAAGTCGGGGGGCACCGGGGAGCTGTTTTTT
>TRBV11-2|TRBJ2-1|.|many
CASSGYGTNYNEQFF
TGTGCCAGCAGCGGATACGGGACAAACTACAATGAGCAGTTCTTC
>TRBV20-1|TRBJ1-2|.|many
CSARDDRRMGRYTF
TGCAGTGCTAGAGATGACCGGCGGATGGGACGCTACACCTTC
>TRBV12-3/TRBV12-4|TRBJ1-1|.|many
CASSLYGGRDTEAFF
TGTGCCAGCAGTTTATACGGGGGCCGGGACACTGAAGCTTTCTTT
>TRBV4-3|TRBJ2-1|.|many
CASSQGRGNYNEQFF
TGCGCCAGCAGCCAAGGGAGGGGAAACTACAATGAGCAGTTCTTC
>TRBV20-1|TRBJ1-1|.|many
CSARGDPSNTEAFF
TGCAGTGCTAGGGGAGACCCTTCGAACACTGAAGCTTTCTTT
>TRBV4-2|TRBJ2-7|TRBD1|.
CASSQGPGDSYEQYF
TGTGCCAGCAGCCAAGGACCTGGGGACAGCTACGAGCAGTACTTC
>TRBV7-3|TRBJ2-5|.|.
CASSFSPATGKETQYF
TGTGCCAGCAGCTTCTCCCCCGCGACAGGCAAAGAGACCCAGTACTTC
>TRBV11-1|TRBJ1-1|.|.
CASSPLIPSGTMNTEAFF
TGTGCCAGCAGCCCCCTAATCCCTTCAGGGACCATGAACACTGAAGCTTTCTTT
>TRBV2|TRBJ2-3|.|.
CASRIGDRTQYF
TGTGCCAGCCGAATCGGTGATCGGACGCAGTATTTT
>TRBV2|TRBJ2-7|TRBD2|few
CASSELAGVPPREQYF
TGTGCCAGCAGTGAACTAGCGGGAGTCCCCCCCCGGGAGCAGTACTTC